The T cell receptor beta chain under discussion was sequenced for a study of human T cells and chemical hapten exposure. Study-wide background: Epicutaneous patch tests delivered 0.01% DPC to the upper back, with evaluation at 6 days.

Sample time point: patch test 1, 2 weeks after DPC sensitization. Treatment in this sample: therapeutic diphenylcyclopropenone sensitization with weekly scalp DPC. Blood collection took place prior to placing each patch test. Notes on the study in general: As patch test score rose, PT1 expanded TCR counts tended to rise as well.

CDR1 is LGHNA and CDR2 is YSLEER in the germline V gene. The V end lost 0 bases, the J end lost 7 bases, and 9 bases lay between the germline ends. The CDR3 has 13 amino acids. TCRdb re-derived calls from the RACE reads in MiXCR, one entry per CDR3 protein. Here the sample spans about 60,000 distinct CDR3 sequences, about 9.3% being singletons. This clonotype was counted at least ten times. Antigen unknown. V usage is TRBV4-3 and J usage is TRBJ1-1; D is unclear. This receptor was obtained from a middle-aged woman with alopecia areata. Some clones in this sample may be carry-over from other donors' samples. The starting material was whole blood, obtained in connection with sensitization to the hapten diphenylcyclopropenone (DPC). In DNA form, the CDR3 reads TGCGCCAGCAGCCAAGAGGAAGGGTTTGAAGCTTTCTTT. Translation gives CASSQEEGFEAFF.